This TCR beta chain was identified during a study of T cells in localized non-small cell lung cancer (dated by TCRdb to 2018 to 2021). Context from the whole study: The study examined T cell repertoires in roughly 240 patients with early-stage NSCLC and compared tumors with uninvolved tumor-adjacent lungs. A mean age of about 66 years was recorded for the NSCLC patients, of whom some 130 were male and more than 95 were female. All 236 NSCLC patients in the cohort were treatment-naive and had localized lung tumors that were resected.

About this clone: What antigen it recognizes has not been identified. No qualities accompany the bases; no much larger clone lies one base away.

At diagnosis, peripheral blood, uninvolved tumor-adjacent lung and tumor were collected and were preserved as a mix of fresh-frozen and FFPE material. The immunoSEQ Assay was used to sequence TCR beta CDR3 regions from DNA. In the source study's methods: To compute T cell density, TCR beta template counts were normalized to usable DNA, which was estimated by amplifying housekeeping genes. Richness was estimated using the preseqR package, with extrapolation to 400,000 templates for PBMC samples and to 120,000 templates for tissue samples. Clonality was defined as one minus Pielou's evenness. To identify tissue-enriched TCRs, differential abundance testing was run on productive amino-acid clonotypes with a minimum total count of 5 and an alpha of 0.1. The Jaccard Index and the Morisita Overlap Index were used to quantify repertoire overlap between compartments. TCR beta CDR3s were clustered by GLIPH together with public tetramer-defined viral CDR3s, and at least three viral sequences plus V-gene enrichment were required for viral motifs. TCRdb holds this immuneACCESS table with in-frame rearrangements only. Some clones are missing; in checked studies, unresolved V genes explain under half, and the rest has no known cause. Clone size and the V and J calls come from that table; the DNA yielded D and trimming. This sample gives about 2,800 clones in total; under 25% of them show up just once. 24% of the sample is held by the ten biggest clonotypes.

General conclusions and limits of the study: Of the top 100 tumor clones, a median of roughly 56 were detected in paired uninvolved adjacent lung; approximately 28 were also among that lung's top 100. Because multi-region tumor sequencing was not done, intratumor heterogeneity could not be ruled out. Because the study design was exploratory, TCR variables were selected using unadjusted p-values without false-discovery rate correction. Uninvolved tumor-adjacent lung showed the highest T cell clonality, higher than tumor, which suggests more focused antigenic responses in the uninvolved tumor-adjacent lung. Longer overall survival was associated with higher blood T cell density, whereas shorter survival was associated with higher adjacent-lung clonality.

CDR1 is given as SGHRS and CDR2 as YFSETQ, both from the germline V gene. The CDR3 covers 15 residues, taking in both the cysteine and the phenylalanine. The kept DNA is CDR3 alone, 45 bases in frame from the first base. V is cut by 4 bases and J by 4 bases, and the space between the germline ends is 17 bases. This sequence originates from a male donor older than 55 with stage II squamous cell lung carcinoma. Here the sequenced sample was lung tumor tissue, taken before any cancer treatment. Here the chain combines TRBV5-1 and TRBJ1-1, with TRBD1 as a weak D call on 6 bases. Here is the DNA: TGCGCCAGCAGCCCGGACAGCGGAAGGGTCACTGAAGCTTTCTTT. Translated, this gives CASSPDSGRVTEAFF.